The T cell receptor beta chain under discussion was sequenced for a study of T cell repertoires in cytomegalovirus infection. The wider study: CMV epitopes in the study were HLA-C-restricted (recently identified) and HLA-B-restricted (well studied). An indication of both CMV infection and matching HLA type came from public TCR beta signatures. Regarding the study as a whole: Of the TCR beta families, the public ones yielded a cumulative frequency that identified carriers of CMV plus the relevant HLA. Dominating the ex vivo response were HLA-C-restricted CMV-specific TCR beta clonotypes.

The CDR3 extends over 13 amino acids. V was cut by 0 bases and J by 7 bases, with 7 bases left in between. The germline V gene encodes CDR1 LGHNA and CDR2 YNFKEQ. TCRdb recomputed calls from the reads with MiXCR, one row per CDR3 protein. The repertoire has roughly 310,000 distinct CDR3 sequences, 29% of them found once; the top ten carry around 19%. This clonotype was seen a few times. Antigen specificity is unknown. The gene calls are TRBV4-2 and TRBJ2-4; D remains unclear. This specimen consisted of cultured PBMCs, obtained from culture after CMV antigen stimulation. The TCR sequence derives from a human donor in good health (CMV status not recorded). Some clones in this sample may be carry-over from other donors' samples. DNA for the CDR3: TGTGCCAGCAGCCAAGATCGACGGAACATTCAGTACTTC. It translates to CASSQDRRNIQYF.